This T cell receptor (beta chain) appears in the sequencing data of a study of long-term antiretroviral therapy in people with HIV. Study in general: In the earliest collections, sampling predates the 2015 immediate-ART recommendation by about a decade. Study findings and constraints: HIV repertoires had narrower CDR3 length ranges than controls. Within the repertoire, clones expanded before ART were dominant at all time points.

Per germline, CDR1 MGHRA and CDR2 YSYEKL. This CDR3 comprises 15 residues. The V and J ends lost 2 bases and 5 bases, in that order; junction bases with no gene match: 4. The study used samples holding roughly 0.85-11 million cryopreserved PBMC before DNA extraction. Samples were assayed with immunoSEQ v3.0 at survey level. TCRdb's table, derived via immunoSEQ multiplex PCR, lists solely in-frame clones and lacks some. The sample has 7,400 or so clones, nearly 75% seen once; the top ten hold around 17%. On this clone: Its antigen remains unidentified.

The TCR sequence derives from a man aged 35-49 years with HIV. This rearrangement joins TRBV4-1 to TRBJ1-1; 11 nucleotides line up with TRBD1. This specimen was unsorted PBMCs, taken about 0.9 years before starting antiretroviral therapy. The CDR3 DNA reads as TGCGCCAGCAGCCAAAGGGGACAGGGGGTAACTGAAGCTTTCTTT. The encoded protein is CASSQRGQGVTEAFF.